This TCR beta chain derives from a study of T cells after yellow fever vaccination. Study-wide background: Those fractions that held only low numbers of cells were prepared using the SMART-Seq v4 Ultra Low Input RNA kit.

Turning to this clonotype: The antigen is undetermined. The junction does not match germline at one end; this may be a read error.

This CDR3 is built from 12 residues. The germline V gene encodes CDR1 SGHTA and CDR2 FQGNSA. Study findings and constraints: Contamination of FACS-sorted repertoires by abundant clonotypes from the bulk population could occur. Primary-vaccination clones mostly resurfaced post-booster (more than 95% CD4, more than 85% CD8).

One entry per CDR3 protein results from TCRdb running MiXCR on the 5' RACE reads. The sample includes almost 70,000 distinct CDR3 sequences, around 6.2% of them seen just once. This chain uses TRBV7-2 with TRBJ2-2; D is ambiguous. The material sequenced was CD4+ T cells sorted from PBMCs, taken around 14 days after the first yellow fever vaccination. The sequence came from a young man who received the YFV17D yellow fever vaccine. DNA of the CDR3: TGTGGCAGCAGCTTTTATACTGGGGAGCTGTTTTTT. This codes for CGSSFYTGELFF.